This T cell receptor beta chain was recorded in a study of OX40 agonist ivuxolimab in advanced cancers. Findings and caveats of the study: At doses 0.1 to 3.0 mg/kg, CD4+ and CD8+ clones expanded.

Patients were ruled out by autoimmune disease history or systemic immunosuppression. CDR3 length: 16 residues. CDR1 SNHLY and CDR2 FYNNEI come from the germline V gene. The V and J ends lost 5 bases and 2 bases, in that order; junction bases with no gene match: 2. Produced via immunoSEQ multiplex PCR; TCRdb's table is partial and in-frame only. The sample lists roughly 34,000 clones; roughly 89% were seen once. About this clone: Its antigen is undetermined.

The starting material was CD4+ or CD8+ T cells sorted from blood, obtained in a trial of the OX40 agonist ivuxolimab. This TCR was recovered from an adult with an advanced solid tumor such as melanoma, head and neck, liver or kidney cancer. V gene TRBV2 combines with J gene TRBJ2-1; 14 positions match TRBD2. The CDR3 DNA reads TGTGCCAGCAGTAGACTAGCGGGGGGGGCCTACAATGAGCAGTTCTTC. This sequence encodes CASSRLAGGAYNEQFF. Full variable domain (missing parts from reference TRBV2 and TRBJ2-1): EPEVTQTPSHQVTQMGQEVILRCVPISNHLYFYWYRQILGQKVEFLVSFYNNEISEKSEIFDDQFSVERPDGSNFTLKIRSTKLEDSAMYFCASSRLAGGAYNEQFFGPGTRLTVL.